Included here is one T cell receptor (beta chain) sequence, with context. Its matching antigen is unknown. The data originate from a study of cytomegalovirus exposure and HLA in healthy donors. Study background: Across more than 350 genotyped donors, roughly 80% landed in the Caucasian-associated ancestry cluster.

Study outcomes and limitations: Accurate prediction of HLA-A and HLA-B alleles (for most subjects) was reportedly achieved from TCR beta sequences.

A multiplex PCR was run with 60 Vbeta primers and 13 Jbeta primers. Measured with immunoSEQ multiplex PCR; TCRdb has only the in-frame clones, and not every one. The sample includes more than 150,000 clones, approximately 85% of them seen just once. The sequencing sample was made of PBMCs. This clonotype was obtained from a woman between 18 and 29 years old in good health and CMV-seronegative.

The CDR3 protein is CSAARDTNYNEQFF. CDR3 DNA sequence: TGCAGCGCAGCTCGGGACACAAATTACAATGAGCAGTTCTTC. This chain connects TRBV29-1 to TRBJ2-1; TRBD1 might be the D (6 bases). V was pared by 7 bases and J by 4 bases, with 17 bases between. The V gene's germline CDR1 is SQVTM and CDR2 ANQGSEA. The CDR3 contains 14 residues.